The 5 T cell receptor beta chains given below trace back to one sample, sequenced in a study of T cell responses to AZD1222 COVID-19 vaccine. The method was immunoSEQ multiplex PCR; TCRdb's version includes in-frame clones alone and lacks a portion of them. The sample lists about 120,000 clones; about 88% were seen once. The sequenced sample was peripheral blood, obtained on day 0 of AZD1222 vaccination. These TCRs come from an adult in good health.

The V call is TRBV19, the J call TRBJ2-3, with a possible D match to TRBD2 (6 bases). The CDR3 contains 14 residues. V was pared by 7 bases and J by 8 bases, with 19 bases between. Per the germline V gene, CDR1 is LNHDA and CDR2 is SQIVND (reference sequence). The CDR3, as DNA: TGTGCCAGTACCATGGGGGGAGCACAGCCTACGCAGTATTTT. Translating it yields CASTMGGAQPTQYF.

The chain is built from TRBV10-3 and TRBJ2-7; 7 bases are shared with TRBD1. CDR3 length: 12 residues. V dropped 10 bases and J dropped 3; count of bases not matched to a gene: 6. Germline V lookup: CDR1 ENHRY, CDR2 SYGVKD. The CDR3 region is CATRQGVYEQYF. The CDR3 bases are TGTGCCACAAGACAGGGAGTCTACGAGCAGTACTTC.

The chain carries TRBV6-5 and TRBJ2-4, with D uncertain. The CDR3 covers 11 residues. Looked up from germline, CDR1 is MNHEY and CDR2 is SVGAGI. With 9 bases removed from V and 6 bases from J, the gap between germline ends came to 9 bases. CDR3 bases: TGTGCCAGTCTTGAGAGAAACATTCAGTACTTC. This gives the protein CASLERNIQYF.

This chain connects TRBV2 to TRBJ2-7; unclear D gene. CDR3 size: 13 residues. The V end lost 2 bases, the J end lost 2 bases, and 7 bases lay between the germline ends. Per the germline V gene, CDR1 is SNHLY and CDR2 is FYNNEI. CDR3 bases: TGTGCCAGCAGTGAAAAACAGCCCTACGAGCAGTACTTC. Translated: CASSEKQPYEQYF.

The gene calls are TRBV9 and TRBJ2-3; D gene ambiguous. The CDR3 sequence is 15 residues long. Germline V gives CDR1 SGDLS, CDR2 YYNGEE. Trimming removed 0 bases at V and 2 bases at J, with 10 bases between. The CDR3: CASSVARGVTDTQYF. CDR3 in DNA: TGTGCCAGCAGCGTAGCCCGAGGAGTCACAGATACGCAGTATTTT.